The source of this TCR beta chain is a study of identical twins. V shed 3 bases and J shed 8 bases, with 8 bases lying between them. The CDR3 covers 12 residues. CDR1 LGHDT and CDR2 YNNKEL come from the germline V gene (reference sequence). TCRdb itself ran the 5' RACE reads through MiXCR, one entry per CDR3 protein. The table includes more than 650,000 distinct CDR3 sequences, over 5% detected once. This TCR was sampled from a man between 18 and 35 years old in good health. The chain combines TRBV3-1 with TRBJ2-1; D gene uncertain. Sequencing was performed on naive T cells sorted from blood. The CDR3 loop reads CASSHPRHEQFF. Here the CDR3 DNA reads TGTGCCAGCAGCCACCCCCGGCATGAGCAGTTCTTC.